Reported below is one T cell receptor beta chain. Antigen: not known. This sample is part of a study of post-analysis software for immune sequencing data. Study-wide results and caveats: Roughly five TRBV segments appeared more often in patients than in controls, and TRBV5-6, TRBV5-1 and TRBV20-1 were among these.

The TCR beta cDNA libraries contained unique molecular identifiers. MiXCR was run by TCRdb on the PCR reads, yielding one entry per CDR3 protein. The table has about 150,000 distinct CDR3 sequences, about 29% seen once. V was shortened by 2 bases and J by 1 base, with 5 bases between the two germline ends. Germline-derived CDR1 and CDR2 are MNHEY and SMNVEV (reference sequence). This CDR3 contains 14 residues. V gene TRBV27 combines with J gene TRBJ2-2; possibly TRBD1 for D (5 bases). This TCR derives from a girl between 10 and 17 years old with multiple sclerosis. The sample was blood. Here the CDR3 reads CASSLQGNTGELFF. The CDR3 DNA follows: TGTGCCAGCAGTTTACAGGGGAACACCGGGGAGCTGTTTTTT.